The present entry profiles one TCR beta chain with its context. Antigen unknown. Alloreactive TCRbeta sequences came from sequencing proliferating CFSE-low cells in the MLR. The sample is drawn from a study of T cell clones after liver transplantation. Findings and caveats of the study: Donor-reactive sequences fell more than third party-reactive ones, suggesting partial deletion. In 5 of 8 subjects, circulating graft-donor-reactive CD4 TCRbeta sequences fell significantly after transplant. Graft donor-reactive T cells may have migrated into the graft rather than being deleted.

V was trimmed by 0 bases and J by 2 bases, leaving 0 bases between them. CDR3 size: 13 residues. Germline V CDR1 and CDR2: SGDLS, YYNGEE. The method was immunoSEQ multiplex PCR; TCRdb's version includes in-frame clones alone and lacks a portion of them. The profile shows about 1,200 clones, 40% to 50% of them singletons. What was sequenced was CD4+ T cells from cultured PBMCs. The rearrangement uses TRBV9 and TRBJ2-6; no clear D gene. The clonotype was recovered from a human patient who received a liver transplant. A subset of T cells may come from the graft donor. The DNA for the CDR3 is TGTGCCAGCAGCGTAGCTGGGGCCAACGTCCTGACTTTC. Protein product: CASSVAGANVLTF.